This T cell receptor (beta chain) comes out of a study of blood T cell repertoires in COVID-19. Across the whole study: Samples came from the United States, Italy and Spain, spanning acute and convalescent COVID-19.

Methods used by the authors: Amplification of reference gene primers provided the estimated nucleated cell counts. Method: immunoSEQ multiplex PCR; TCRdb's copy keeps in-frame clones and lacks some. The V and J calls and the clone size are those of that table, but D and trimming were determined from the DNA. The sample gives roughly 160,000 clones, over 70% of which show up once; approximately 19% is in the top ten. The CDR3 is made up of 14 amino acids. Germline assignment: CDR1 MGHRA and CDR2 YSYEKL. The V segment lost 3 bases and the J segment 6 bases; nucleotides outside the gene matches: 7. The V and J genes are TRBV4-1 and TRBJ1-2; 7 nucleotides agree with TRBD1. The sample consisted of peripheral blood. The receptor was isolated from a woman between 65 and 79 years old who had recovered from COVID-19. The CDR3 region is CASSHPLGTDGYTF. In DNA form, the CDR3 reads TGCGCCAGCAGCCATCCCCTGGGGACAGATGGCTACACCTTC.